This T cell receptor (beta chain) stems from a study of monozygotic twins with inflammatory bowel disease. TCRdb re-called the 5' RACE reads; one entry per CDR3 protein, DNA not given. In total, the table holds about 380,000 distinct CDR3 sequences. The CDR3 has 15 residues. CDR1 and CDR2 from the germline V gene are LGHNA and YNFKEQ. Whole blood without T cell sorting served as the source of isolated total RNA. The source of this sequence is a human donor with ulcerative colitis or Crohn's disease, or a healthy co-twin of an affected twin (not recorded which). The chain has TRBV4-2 and TRBJ1-1; TCRdb returns TRBD1, unconfirmable since there is no DNA. Specimen: blood. CDR3 in amino acids: CASSHTRGLGTEAFF.